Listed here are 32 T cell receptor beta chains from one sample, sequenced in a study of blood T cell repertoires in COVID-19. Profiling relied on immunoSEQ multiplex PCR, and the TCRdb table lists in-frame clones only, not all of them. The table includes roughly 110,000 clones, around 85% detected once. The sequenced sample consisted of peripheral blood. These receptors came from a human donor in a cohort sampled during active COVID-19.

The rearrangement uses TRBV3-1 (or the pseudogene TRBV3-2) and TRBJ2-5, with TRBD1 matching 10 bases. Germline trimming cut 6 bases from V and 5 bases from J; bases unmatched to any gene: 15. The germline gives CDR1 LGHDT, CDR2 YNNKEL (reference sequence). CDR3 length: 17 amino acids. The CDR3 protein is CASSTLGQGRMGETQYF. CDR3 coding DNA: TGTGCCAGCAGTACCCTGGGACAGGGGAGGATGGGTGAGACCCAGTACTTC.

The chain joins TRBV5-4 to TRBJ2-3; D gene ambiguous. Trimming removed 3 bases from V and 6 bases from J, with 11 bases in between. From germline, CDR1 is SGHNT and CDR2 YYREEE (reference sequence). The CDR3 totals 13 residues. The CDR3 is CASSSLLRDTQYF. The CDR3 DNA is TGTGCCAGCAGCTCTCTGCTCCGGGATACGCAGTATTTT.

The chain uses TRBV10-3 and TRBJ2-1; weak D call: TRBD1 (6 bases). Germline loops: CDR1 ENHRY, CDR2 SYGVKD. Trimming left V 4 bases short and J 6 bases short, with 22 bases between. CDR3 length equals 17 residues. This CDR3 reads CAISGPADSLGPNEQFF. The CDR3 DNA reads TGTGCCATCAGTGGGCCCGCGGACAGCTTGGGGCCCAATGAGCAGTTCTTC.

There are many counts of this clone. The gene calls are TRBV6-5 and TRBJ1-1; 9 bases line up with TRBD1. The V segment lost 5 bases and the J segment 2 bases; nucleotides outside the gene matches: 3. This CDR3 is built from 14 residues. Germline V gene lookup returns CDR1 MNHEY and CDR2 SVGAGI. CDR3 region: CASSTGGGNTEAFF. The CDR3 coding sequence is TGTGCCAGCAGTACAGGGGGCGGAAACACTGAAGCTTTCTTT.

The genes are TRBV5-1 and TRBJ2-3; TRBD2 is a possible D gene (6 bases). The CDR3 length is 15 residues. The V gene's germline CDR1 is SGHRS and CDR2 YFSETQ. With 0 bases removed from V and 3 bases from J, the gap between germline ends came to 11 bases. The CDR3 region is CASSLAGTWTDTQYF. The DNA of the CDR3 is TGCGCCAGCAGCTTGGCCGGGACTTGGACAGATACGCAGTATTTT.

The CDR3 nucleotides read TGTGCCAGTACCACTCCACTGACGAGGTATGGCTACACCTTC. Encoded protein: CASTTPLTRYGYTF. This chain connects TRBV19 to TRBJ1-2; unclear D gene. Germline V CDR1 and CDR2: LNHDA, SQIVND (reference sequence). The CDR3 runs to 14 residues. V was clipped by 7 bases and J by 5 bases, with 17 bases between them.

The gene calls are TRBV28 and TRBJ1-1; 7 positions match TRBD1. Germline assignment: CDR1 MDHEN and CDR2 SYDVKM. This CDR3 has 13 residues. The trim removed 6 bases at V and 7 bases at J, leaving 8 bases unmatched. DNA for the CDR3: TGTGCCAGCAGCGAGACAGGGTATGGTGAAGCTTTCTTT. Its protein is CASSETGYGEAFF.

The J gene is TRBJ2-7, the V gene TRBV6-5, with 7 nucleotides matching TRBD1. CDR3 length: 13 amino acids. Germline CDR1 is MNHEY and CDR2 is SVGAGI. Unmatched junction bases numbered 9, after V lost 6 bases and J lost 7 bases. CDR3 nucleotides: TGTGCCAGCAGCACCGACAGGGCTCGAGAGCAGTACTTC. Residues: CASSTDRAREQYF.

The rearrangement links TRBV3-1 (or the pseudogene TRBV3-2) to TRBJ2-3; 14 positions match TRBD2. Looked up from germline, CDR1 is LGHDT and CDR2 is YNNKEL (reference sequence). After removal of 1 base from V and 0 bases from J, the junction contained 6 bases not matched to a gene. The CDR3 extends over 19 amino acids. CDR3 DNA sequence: TGTGCCAGCAGCCAAGTAGGACTAGCGGGGGGCCAGAGCACAGATACGCAGTATTTT. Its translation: CASSQVGLAGGQSTDTQYF.

The CDR3 loop is CASSPRRDGNYGYTF. For the CDR3, the DNA is TGTGCCAGCAGTCCCCGGAGGGACGGTAACTATGGCTACACCTTC. J is TRBJ1-2 and V is TRBV2; TRBD1 might be the D (5 bases). CDR1 is SNHLY, CDR2 FYNNEI, per germline. This CDR3 is 15 amino acids long. The V end lost 5 bases, the J end lost 1 base, and 14 bases lay between the germline ends.

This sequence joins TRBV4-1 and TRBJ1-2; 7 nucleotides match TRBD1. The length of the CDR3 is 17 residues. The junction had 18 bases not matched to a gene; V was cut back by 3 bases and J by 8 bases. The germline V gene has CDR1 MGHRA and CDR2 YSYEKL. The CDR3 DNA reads TGCGCCAGCAGCCACGCCACAGGGGACAATATCTTTCGGGGCTACACCTTC. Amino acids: CASSHATGDNIFRGYTF.

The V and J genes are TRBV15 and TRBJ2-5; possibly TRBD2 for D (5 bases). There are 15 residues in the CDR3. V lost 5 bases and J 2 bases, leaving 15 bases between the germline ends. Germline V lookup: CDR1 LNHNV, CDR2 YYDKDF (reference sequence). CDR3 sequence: CATSRWGASQETQYF. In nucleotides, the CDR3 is TGTGCCACCAGCCGTTGGGGAGCTAGTCAAGAGACCCAGTACTTC.

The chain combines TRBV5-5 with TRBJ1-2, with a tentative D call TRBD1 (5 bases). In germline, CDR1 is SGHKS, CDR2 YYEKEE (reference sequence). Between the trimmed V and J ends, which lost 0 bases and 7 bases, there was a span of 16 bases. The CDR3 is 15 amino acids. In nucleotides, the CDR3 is TGTGCCAGCAGCTTGGAGGCAGGACACCCGGGTGGCTACACCTTC. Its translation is CASSLEAGHPGGYTF.

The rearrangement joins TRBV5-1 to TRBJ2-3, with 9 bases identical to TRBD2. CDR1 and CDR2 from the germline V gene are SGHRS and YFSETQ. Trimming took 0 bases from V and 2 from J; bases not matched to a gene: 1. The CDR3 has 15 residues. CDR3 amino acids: CASSLVAGATDTQYF. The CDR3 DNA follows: TGCGCCAGCAGCTTGGTAGCGGGGGCCACAGATACGCAGTATTTT.

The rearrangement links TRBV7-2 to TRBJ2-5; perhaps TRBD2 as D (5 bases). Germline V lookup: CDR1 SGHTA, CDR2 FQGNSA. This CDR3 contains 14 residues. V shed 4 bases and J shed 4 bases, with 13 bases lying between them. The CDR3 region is CASSYTGMRETQYF. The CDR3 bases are TGTGCCAGCAGCTATACGGGGATGCGAGAGACCCAGTACTTC.

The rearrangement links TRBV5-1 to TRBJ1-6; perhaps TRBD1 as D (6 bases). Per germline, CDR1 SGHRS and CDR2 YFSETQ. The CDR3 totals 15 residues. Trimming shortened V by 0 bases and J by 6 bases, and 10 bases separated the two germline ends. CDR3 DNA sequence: TGCGCCAGCAGCTTGGAAAACAGGGTTAATTCACCCCTCCACTTT. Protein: CASSLENRVNSPLHF. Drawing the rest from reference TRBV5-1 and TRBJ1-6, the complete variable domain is KAGVTQTPRYLIKTRGQQVTLSCSPISGHRSVSWYQQTPGQGLQFLFEYFSETQRNKGNFPGRFSGRQFSNSRSEMNVSTLELGDSALYLCASSLENRVNSPLHFGNGTRLTVT.

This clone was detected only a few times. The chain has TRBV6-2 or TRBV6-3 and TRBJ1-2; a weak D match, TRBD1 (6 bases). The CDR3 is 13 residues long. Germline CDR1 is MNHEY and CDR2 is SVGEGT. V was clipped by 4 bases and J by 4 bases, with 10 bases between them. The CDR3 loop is CASSFQGIYGYTF. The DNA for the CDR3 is TGTGCCAGCAGTTTCCAGGGGATCTATGGCTACACCTTC.

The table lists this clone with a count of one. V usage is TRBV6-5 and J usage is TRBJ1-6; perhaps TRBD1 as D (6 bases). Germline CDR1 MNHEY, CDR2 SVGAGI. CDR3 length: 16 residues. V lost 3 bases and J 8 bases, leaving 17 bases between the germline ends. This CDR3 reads CASSYSTGIGDSPLHF. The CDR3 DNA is TGTGCCAGCAGTTATTCAACAGGGATTGGTGATTCACCCCTCCACTTT.

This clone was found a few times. The CDR3 here is CASSLGGQGAGSPLHF. The CDR3 nucleotides are TGTGCCAGCAGCTTAGGAGGACAGGGGGCCGGGTCACCCCTCCACTTT. The rearrangement uses TRBV7-9 and TRBJ1-6; 11 bases map to TRBD1. Germline CDR1 reads SEHNR; CDR2 reads FQNEAQ (reference sequence). This CDR3 is built from 16 residues. V was pared by 1 base and J by 10 bases, with 6 bases of the junction left unmatched.

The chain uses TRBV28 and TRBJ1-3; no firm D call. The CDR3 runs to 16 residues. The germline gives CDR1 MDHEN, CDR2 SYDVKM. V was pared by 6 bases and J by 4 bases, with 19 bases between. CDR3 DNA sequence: TGTGCCAGCAGGCGGGCAGGCACCCTGGTGGGAAACACCATATATTTT. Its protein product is CASRRAGTLVGNTIYF.

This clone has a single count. In nucleotides, the CDR3 is TGTGCCAGCAGCTCTGGACAGGTCACCGAAGCTTTCTTT. Protein sequence: CASSSGQVTEAFF. V and J are TRBV7-9 and TRBJ1-1; 7 nucleotides line up with TRBD1. The CDR3 consists of 13 residues. After removal of 4 bases from V and 8 bases from J, the junction contained 7 bases not matched to a gene. Germline loops: CDR1 SEHNR, CDR2 FQNEAQ (reference sequence).

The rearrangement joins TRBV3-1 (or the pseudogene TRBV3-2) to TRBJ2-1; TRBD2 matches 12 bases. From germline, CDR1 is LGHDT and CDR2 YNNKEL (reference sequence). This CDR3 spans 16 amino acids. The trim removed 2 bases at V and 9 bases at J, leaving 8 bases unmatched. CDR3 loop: CASSQLAGGPSGEQFF. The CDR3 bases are TGTGCCAGCAGCCAACTAGCGGGGGGGCCGTCTGGTGAGCAGTTCTTC.

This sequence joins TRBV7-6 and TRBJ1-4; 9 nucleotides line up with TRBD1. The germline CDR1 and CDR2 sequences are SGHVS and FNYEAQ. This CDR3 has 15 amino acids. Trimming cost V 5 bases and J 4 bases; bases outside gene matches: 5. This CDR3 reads CASSGQGFVNEKLFF. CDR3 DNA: TGTGCCAGCAGCGGACAGGGGTTTGTTAATGAAAAACTGTTTTTT.

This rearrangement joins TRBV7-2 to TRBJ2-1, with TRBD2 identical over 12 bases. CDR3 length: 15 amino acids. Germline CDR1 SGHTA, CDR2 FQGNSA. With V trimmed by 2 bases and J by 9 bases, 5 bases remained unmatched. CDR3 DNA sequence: TGTGCCAGCAGCTTACTAGCGGGGGGGCCGGTTGAGCAGTTCTTC. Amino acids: CASSLLAGGPVEQFF.

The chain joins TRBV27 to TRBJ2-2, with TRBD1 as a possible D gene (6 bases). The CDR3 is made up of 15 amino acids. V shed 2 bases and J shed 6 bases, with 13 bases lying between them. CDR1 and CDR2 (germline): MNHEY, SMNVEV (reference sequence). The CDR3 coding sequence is TGTGCCAGCAGTTTACTCGGAAAGGGGGCCGGGGAGCTGTTTTTT. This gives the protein CASSLLGKGAGELFF.

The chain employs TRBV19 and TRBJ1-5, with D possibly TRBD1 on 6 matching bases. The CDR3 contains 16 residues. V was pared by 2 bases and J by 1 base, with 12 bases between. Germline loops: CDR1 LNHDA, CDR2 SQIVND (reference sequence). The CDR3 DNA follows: TGTGCCAGTAGTATATGGGGGCAGGGAAGCAATCAGCCCCAGCATTTT. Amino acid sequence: CASSIWGQGSNQPQHF.

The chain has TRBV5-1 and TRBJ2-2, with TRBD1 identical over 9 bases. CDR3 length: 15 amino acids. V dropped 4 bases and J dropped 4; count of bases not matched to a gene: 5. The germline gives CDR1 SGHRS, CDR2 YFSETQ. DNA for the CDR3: TGCGCCAGCAGCATTCGGACAGGGGTCACCGGGGAGCTGTTTTTT. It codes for CASSIRTGVTGELFF. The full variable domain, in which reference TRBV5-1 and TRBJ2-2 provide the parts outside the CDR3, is KAGVTQTPRYLIKTRGQQVTLSCSPISGHRSVSWYQQTPGQGLQFLFEYFSETQRNKGNFPGRFSGRQFSNSRSEMNVSTLELGDSALYLCASSIRTGVTGELFFGEGSRLTVL.

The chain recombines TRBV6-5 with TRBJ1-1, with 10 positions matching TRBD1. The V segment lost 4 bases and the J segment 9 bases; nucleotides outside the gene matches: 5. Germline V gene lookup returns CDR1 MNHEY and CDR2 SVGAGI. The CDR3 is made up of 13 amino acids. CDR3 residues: CASSSPGQGKAFF. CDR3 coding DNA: TGTGCCAGCAGTTCTCCGGGACAGGGGAAAGCTTTCTTT.

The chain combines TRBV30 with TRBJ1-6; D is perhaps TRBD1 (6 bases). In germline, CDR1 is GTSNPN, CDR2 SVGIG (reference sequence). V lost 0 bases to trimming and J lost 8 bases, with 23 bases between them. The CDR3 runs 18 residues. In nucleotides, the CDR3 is TGTGCCTGGAGTGTCCCTCTAAACAGGGCGGGTGCCCATTCACCCCTCCACTTT. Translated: CAWSVPLNRAGAHSPLHF.

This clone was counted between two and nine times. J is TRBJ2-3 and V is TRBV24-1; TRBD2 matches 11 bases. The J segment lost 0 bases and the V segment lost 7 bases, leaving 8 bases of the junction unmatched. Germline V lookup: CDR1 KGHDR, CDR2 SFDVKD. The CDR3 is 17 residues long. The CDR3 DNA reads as TGTGCCACCAGCGGGACTAGCGGTTACTCTAGCACAGATACGCAGTATTTT. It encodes CATSGTSGYSSTDTQYF.

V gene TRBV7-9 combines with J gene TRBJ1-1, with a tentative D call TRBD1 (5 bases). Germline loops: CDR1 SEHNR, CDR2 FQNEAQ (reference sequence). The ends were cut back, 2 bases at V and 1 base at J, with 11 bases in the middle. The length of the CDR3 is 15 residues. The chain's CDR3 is CASSLWVGRNTEAFF. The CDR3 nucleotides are TGTGCCAGCAGCTTATGGGTGGGGCGGAACACTGAAGCTTTCTTT.

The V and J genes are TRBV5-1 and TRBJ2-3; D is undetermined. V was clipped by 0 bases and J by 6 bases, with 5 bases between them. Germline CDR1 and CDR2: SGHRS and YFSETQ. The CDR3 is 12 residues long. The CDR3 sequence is CASSLALDTQYF. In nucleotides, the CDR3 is TGCGCCAGCAGCTTGGCACTGGATACGCAGTATTTT. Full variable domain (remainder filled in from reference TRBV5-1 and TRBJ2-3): KAGVTQTPRYLIKTRGQQVTLSCSPISGHRSVSWYQQTPGQGLQFLFEYFSETQRNKGNFPGRFSGRQFSNSRSEMNVSTLELGDSALYLCASSLALDTQYFGPGTRLTVL.